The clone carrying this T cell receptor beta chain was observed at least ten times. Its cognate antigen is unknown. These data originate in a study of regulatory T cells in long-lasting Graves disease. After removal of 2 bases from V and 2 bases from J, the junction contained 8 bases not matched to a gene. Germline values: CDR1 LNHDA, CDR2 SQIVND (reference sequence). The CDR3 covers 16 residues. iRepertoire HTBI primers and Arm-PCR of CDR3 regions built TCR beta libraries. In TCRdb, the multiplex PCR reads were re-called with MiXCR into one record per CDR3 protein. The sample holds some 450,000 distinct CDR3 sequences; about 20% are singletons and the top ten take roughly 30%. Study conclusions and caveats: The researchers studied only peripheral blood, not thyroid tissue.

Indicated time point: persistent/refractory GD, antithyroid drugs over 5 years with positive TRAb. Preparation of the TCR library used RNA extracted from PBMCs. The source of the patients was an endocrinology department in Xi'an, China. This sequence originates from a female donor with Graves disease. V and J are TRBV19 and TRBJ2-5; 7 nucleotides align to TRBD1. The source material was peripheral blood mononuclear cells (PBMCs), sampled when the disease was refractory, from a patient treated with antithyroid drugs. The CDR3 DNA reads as TGTGCCAGTAGTATAAAGGGACAGCTAATTCAAGAGACCCAGTACTTC. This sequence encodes CASSIKGQLIQETQYF.